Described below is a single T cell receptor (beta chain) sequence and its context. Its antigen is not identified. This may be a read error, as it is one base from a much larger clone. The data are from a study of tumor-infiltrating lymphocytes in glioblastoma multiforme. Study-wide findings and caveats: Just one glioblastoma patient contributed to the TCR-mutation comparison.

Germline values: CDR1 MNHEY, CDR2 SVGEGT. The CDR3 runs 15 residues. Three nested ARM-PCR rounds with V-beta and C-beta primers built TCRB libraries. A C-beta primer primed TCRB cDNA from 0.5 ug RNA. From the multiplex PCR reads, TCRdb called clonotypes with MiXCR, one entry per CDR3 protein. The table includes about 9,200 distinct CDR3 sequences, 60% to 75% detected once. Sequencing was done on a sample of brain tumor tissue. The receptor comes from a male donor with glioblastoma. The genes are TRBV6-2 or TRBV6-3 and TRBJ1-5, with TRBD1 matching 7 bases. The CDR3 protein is CARSPQGVRDQPQHF. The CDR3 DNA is TGTGCCCGCAGTCCCCAGGGGGTGCGCGATCAGCCCCAGCATTTT.